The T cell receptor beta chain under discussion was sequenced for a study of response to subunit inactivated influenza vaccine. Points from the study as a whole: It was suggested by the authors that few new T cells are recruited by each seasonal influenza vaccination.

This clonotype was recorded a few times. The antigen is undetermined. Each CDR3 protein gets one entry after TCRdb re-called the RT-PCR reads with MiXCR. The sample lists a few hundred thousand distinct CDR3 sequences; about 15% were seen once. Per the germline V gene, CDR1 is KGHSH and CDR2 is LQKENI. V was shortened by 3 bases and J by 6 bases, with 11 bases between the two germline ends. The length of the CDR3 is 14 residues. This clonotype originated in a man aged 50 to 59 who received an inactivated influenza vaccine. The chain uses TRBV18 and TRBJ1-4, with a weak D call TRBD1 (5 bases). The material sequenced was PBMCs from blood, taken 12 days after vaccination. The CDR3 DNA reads TGTGCCAGCTCACCGACCTCGGGGGATGAAAAACTGTTTTTT. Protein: CASSPTSGDEKLFF.